The rows below give T cell receptor beta chains drawn from one sample of a study of blood T cell repertoires in COVID-19. TCRdb's copy holds only in-frame clones and misses some; the assay was immunoSEQ multiplex PCR. The repertoire has roughly 280,000 clones, 86% of them found once; the top ten carry roughly 4%. The specimen was peripheral blood. The receptor set was obtained from a man younger than 30 with active or convalescent COVID-19. The CDR3 runs from the conserved cysteine through the conserved F or W. Fields, in order: V gene, D gene, J gene, clone size, CDR3 DNA, CDR3 protein. A D gene is named only where the DNA matches it firmly. A row's size may be missing; if present it is once, few, many or a size class.

TRBV3-1/TRBV3-2	.	TRBJ1-2	.	TGTGCCAGCAGCCCTACAGGGAGATTCTATGGCTACACCTTC	CASSPTGRFYGYTF
TRBV10-2	TRBD2	TRBJ2-5	.	TGCGCCAGCATTTCCGGGACTAGCGGGGGACAGGACCAGTACTTC	CASISGTSGGQDQYF
TRBV5-6	TRBD1	TRBJ1-6	.	TGTGCCAGCAGCTTCGGACAGGAATATTCACCCCTCCACTTT	CASSFGQEYSPLHF
TRBV7-9	.	TRBJ1-5	.	TGTGCCAGCAGCTTGACGAGGGATCAGCCCCAGCATTTT	CASSLTRDQPQHF
TRBV5-1	.	TRBJ2-3	few	TGCGCCAGCAGCTTCTCCCTACGGGGAACTAGCACAGATACGCAGTATTTT	CASSFSLRGTSTDTQYF
TRBV5-1	TRBD1	TRBJ1-1	.	TGCGCCAGCAGCTTCGACAGGGTGGGCACTGAAGCTTTCTTT	CASSFDRVGTEAFF
TRBV7-3	.	TRBJ2-1	.	TGTGCCAGCAGCTTTCAGGGTGGTGAGCAGTTCTTC	CASSFQGGEQFF
TRBV2	TRBD2	TRBJ2-2	few	TGTGCCAGCTGGGAGCGGGAGGGCCGGCGGGAGCTGTTTTTT	CASWEREGRRELFF
TRBV29-1	.	TRBJ1-4	.	TGCAGCGCAGACCCGTGGGGCTCGGGTAATGAAAAACTGTTTTTT	CSADPWGSGNEKLFF
TRBV11-2	TRBD2	TRBJ2-3	.	TGTGCCAGCAGCTTCTCCGCTAGCGGGCGGCTCGGCTACACAGATACGCAGTATTTT	CASSFSASGRLGYTDTQYF
TRBV4-2	.	TRBJ1-1	few	TGTGCCAGCAGCCAGACAGCGAACACTGAAGCTTTCTTT	CASSQTANTEAFF
TRBV24-1	.	TRBJ1-4	.	TGTGCCACCAGTGATGGGGGCCAAAATGAAAAACTGTTTTTT	CATSDGGQNEKLFF
TRBV2	TRBD1	TRBJ2-5	once	TGTGCCAGTAATGCCGGGACAGGGGGAGAGACCCAGTACTTC	CASNAGTGGETQYF
TRBV28	.	TRBJ1-2	.	TGTGCCAGCAGGTCCAGTCGTAACTATGGCTACACCTTC	CASRSSRNYGYTF
TRBV12-3/TRBV12-4	TRBD1	TRBJ1-5	.	TGTGCCAGCAGTGGAGGGGGCAGTCAGCCCCAGCATTTT	CASSGGGSQPQHF
TRBV6-5	.	TRBJ1-1	.	TGTGCCAGCAGCAGTCGGGGGTACGCTGAAGCTTTCTTT	CASSSRGYAEAFF
TRBV10-2	TRBD1	TRBJ1-2	.	TGCGCCAGCGACCAGGGGGCAGGGTATGGCTACACCTTC	CASDQGAGYGYTF
TRBV3-1/TRBV3-2	.	TRBJ1-6	once	TGTGCCAGCAGCCCGACCGGACAGCCCAGGGATAATTCACCCCTCCACTTT	CASSPTGQPRDNSPLHF
TRBV19	TRBD1	TRBJ1-1	.	TGTGCCACATACACAGGGGGTATGAACACTGAAGCTTTCTTT	CATYTGGMNTEAFF
TRBV9	TRBD2	TRBJ2-2	.	TGTGCCAGCAGCGTGTCCGGGACTAGCGGGTACACCGGGGAGCTGTTTTTT	CASSVSGTSGYTGELFF
TRBV5-1	TRBD1	TRBJ1-2	.	TGCGCCAGCAGCCACAGGGGCGTCGGCTACACCTTC	CASSHRGVGYTF
TRBV5-5	.	TRBJ1-2	few	TGTGCCAGCAGCTTGGAGGCGGTCAATGATTATGGCTACACCTTC	CASSLEAVNDYGYTF
TRBV7-2	.	TRBJ2-7	.	TGTGCCAGCAGCTTCCTCGGGGAGGCAAGCTCCTACGAGCAGTACTTC	CASSFLGEASSYEQYF
TRBV28	TRBD1	TRBJ1-4	.	TGTGCCAGCACCACCGGGGGACAGGGTGATGAAAAACTGTTTTTT	CASTTGGQGDEKLFF
TRBV4-1	.	TRBJ1-1	.	TGCGCCAGCAGCCAAGGCGGGGGGAACACTGAAGCTTTCTTT	CASSQGGGNTEAFF
TRBV18	.	TRBJ2-6	.	TGTGCCAGCTCACCGTCTAGGAGCTCTGGGGCCAACGTCCTGACTTTC	CASSPSRSSGANVLTF
TRBV28	.	TRBJ2-1	.	TGTGCCAGCAGTTTATGGACAGCCTTCTACAATGAGCAGTTCTTC	CASSLWTAFYNEQFF
TRBV9	TRBD2	TRBJ2-1	.	TGTGCCAGCAGCGCCGGAGCCGGGACTAGCGGTCTCAATGAGCAGTTCTTC	CASSAGAGTSGLNEQFF
TRBV5-6	.	TRBJ2-1	.	TGTGCCAGCAGCTCACCTCGAAGGGGATACCCCTACAATGAGCAGTTCTTC	CASSSPRRGYPYNEQFF
TRBV5-1	.	TRBJ1-1	.	TGCGCCAGCAGTCCCGGAGGATACACTGAAGCTTTCTTT	CASSPGGYTEAFF
TRBV9	TRBD1	TRBJ1-2	.	TGTGCCAGCAACCCCGGGACAGGGAGAGGCTACACCTTC	CASNPGTGRGYTF
TRBV19	.	TRBJ1-4	.	TGTGCCAGTAGTACGAGGGATCCTGGGAAACTGTTTTTT	CASSTRDPGKLFF
TRBV7-3	TRBD1	TRBJ2-2	.	TGTGCCAGCCGACGTTCCGGGACAGGGAACACCGGGGAGCTGTTTTTT	CASRRSGTGNTGELFF
TRBV6-5	TRBD2	TRBJ2-7	.	TGTGCCAGCAGGGGACTAGCGTTTTCTCTCGACGAGCAGTACTTC	CASRGLAFSLDEQYF
TRBV30	.	TRBJ2-2	.	TGTGCCTGGAGTGGGACTACTGCTGACGGGGAGCTGTTTTTT	CAWSGTTADGELFF
TRBV5-1	.	TRBJ2-1	.	TGCGCCAGCAGCCCCGAGTTCGGCGGGTCCTACAATGAGCAGTTCTTC	CASSPEFGGSYNEQFF
TRBV5-4	.	TRBJ1-2	.	TGTGCCAGCAGCTTGGCCGGGGTTCAAGGCTACACCTTC	CASSLAGVQGYTF
TRBV30	.	TRBJ2-6	.	TGTGCCTGGAGTGTAGGGGTTGGGGCCAACGTCCTGACTTTC	CAWSVGVGANVLTF
TRBV28	.	TRBJ2-5	.	TGTGCCAGCAGTTTAGCTAGAGAAGAGACCCAGTACTTC	CASSLAREETQYF
TRBV5-6	.	TRBJ1-1	.	TGTGCCAGCAGCCTGGGGGGCCCCACTGAAGCTTTCTTT	CASSLGGPTEAFF
TRBV5-4	.	TRBJ2-5	.	TGTGCCAGCAGCCCGGTGGGGGGGCGAGGAGAGACCCAGTACTTC	CASSPVGGRGETQYF
TRBV29-1	TRBD2	TRBJ2-3	.	TGCAGCGTTGGTCGAGGACTAGCGGGGAGAGATACGCAGTATTTT	CSVGRGLAGRDTQYF
TRBV6-2/TRBV6-3	TRBD2	TRBJ2-5	.	TGTGCCAGCAGCTCCCGAGCGGGGGTCGAAGAGACCCAGTACTTC	CASSSRAGVEETQYF
TRBV7-9	.	TRBJ2-2	.	TGTGCCAGCACCGCCAGGGTCCCGCTAACCGGGGAGCTGTTTTTT	CASTARVPLTGELFF
TRBV10-3	TRBD2	TRBJ2-7	.	TGTGCCTCTGGGACTAGCGGGGGCCAGGGGCAGTACTTC	CASGTSGGQGQYF
TRBV4-1	TRBD1	TRBJ1-4	.	TGCGCCAGCAGCCAGATGGGGACAGGGAGCGAAAAACTGTTTTTT	CASSQMGTGSEKLFF
TRBV24-1	TRBD2	TRBJ2-3	.	TGTGCCACCAGTAGGACTAGCGGGGGGGCAGTTTTCGCAGATACGCAGTATTTT	CATSRTSGGAVFADTQYF
TRBV6-5	.	TRBJ1-4	.	TGTGCCAGCAGGAGAGAAGACAGAGAAAAACTGTTTTTT	CASRREDREKLFF
TRBV6-4	.	TRBJ2-1	.	TGTGCCAGCAGTCCTACTAGCTACAATGAGCAGTTCTTC	CASSPTSYNEQFF
TRBV4-2	.	TRBJ1-3	.	TGTGCCAGCAGCCAAGTCACAGGGTCAGGCTCTGGAAACACCATATATTTT	CASSQVTGSGSGNTIYF
TRBV6-5	.	TRBJ1-2	.	TGTGCCAGCAGCCGTCATCAGGGTTATGGCTACACCTTC	CASSRHQGYGYTF
TRBV19	.	TRBJ1-5	.	TGTGCCAGTAGTATCGCAGGTCAGCCCCAGCATTTT	CASSIAGQPQHF
TRBV15	.	TRBJ1-5	.	TGTGCCACCAGCAGAGATTCTAGACAGAATCAGCCCCAGCATTTT	CATSRDSRQNQPQHF
TRBV12-3/TRBV12-4	.	TRBJ1-2	few	TGTGCCAGCAGTTTACAGGGTCGCTACACCTTC	CASSLQGRYTF
TRBV19	TRBD2	TRBJ2-7	.	TGTGCCAGTCGTGTTAGGGCTAGCGGCGAGCAGTACTTC	CASRVRASGEQYF
TRBV3-1/TRBV3-2	.	TRBJ1-2	.	TGTGCCAGCAGCTCCCGGGGGGGAACCCCCTATGGCTACACCTTC	CASSSRGGTPYGYTF
TRBV6-4	.	TRBJ2-7	.	TGTGCCAGCAGTGCGATTGACTTCCTCTCCTACGAGCAGTACTTC	CASSAIDFLSYEQYF
TRBV30	TRBD1	TRBJ2-7	.	TGTGCCTTGGACAGGGGGGGCTACGAGCAGTACTTC	CALDRGGYEQYF
TRBV11-2	TRBD2	TRBJ2-3	.	TGTGCCAGCAGCTTAGCGGGAGGGCCTAGGACAGATACGCAGTATTTT	CASSLAGGPRTDTQYF